The clone carrying this TCR beta chain appeared a few times. Its antigen is not identified. This entry is derived from a study of PD-1 blockade in classical Hodgkin lymphoma. This table comes from immunoSEQ multiplex PCR, and its TCRdb copy is limited to in-frame clones, with some not included. The top ten clones hold 5.8% of a sample with about 21,000 clones, roughly two thirds of them seen once. Per the germline V gene, CDR1 is MNHEY and CDR2 is SVGAGI. The V and J ends lost 0 bases and 0 bases respectively, with 8 bases between them. The CDR3 has 16 amino acids. Study-wide results and caveats: Newly diagnosed and completely responding patients shared comparable baseline diversity. Sources of repertoire differences remain undefined, possibly disease activity or prior therapy. In newly diagnosed patients, baseline TCR diversity was reportedly below that of healthy donors.

Each patient's relapse followed autologous stem cell transplantation, and brentuximab vedotin exposure varied. The sequencing here drew on peripheral blood mononuclear cells (PBMCs), taken at baseline. The chain recombines TRBV6-5 with TRBJ1-4; tentatively, D is TRBD1 (5 bases). The TCR comes from a human donor with classical Hodgkin lymphoma. CDR3 nucleotide sequence: TGTGCCAGCAGTTACTCAGGAGGGGCAACTAATGAAAAACTGTTTTTT. Amino acid sequence: CASSYSGGATNEKLFF.